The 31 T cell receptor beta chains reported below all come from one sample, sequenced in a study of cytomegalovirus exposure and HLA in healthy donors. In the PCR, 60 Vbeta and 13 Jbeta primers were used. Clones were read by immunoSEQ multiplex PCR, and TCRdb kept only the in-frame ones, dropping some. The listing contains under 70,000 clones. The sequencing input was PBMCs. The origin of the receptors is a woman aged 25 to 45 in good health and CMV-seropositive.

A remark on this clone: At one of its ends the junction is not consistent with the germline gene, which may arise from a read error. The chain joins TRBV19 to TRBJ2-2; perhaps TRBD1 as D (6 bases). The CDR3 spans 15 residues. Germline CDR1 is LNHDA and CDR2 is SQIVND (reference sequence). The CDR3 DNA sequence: TGTGCCAGTAGTATAAGAGGTGGGGACACCGGGGTGCTGTTTTTT. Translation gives CASSIRGGDTGVLFF.

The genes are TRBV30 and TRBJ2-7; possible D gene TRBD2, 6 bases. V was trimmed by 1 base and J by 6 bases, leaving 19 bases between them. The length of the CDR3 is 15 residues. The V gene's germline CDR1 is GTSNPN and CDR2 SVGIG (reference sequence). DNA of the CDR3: TGTGCCTGGAGTGCCTTCCCCGCAGCCGGGAGCGAGCAGTACTTC. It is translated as CAWSAFPAAGSEQYF.

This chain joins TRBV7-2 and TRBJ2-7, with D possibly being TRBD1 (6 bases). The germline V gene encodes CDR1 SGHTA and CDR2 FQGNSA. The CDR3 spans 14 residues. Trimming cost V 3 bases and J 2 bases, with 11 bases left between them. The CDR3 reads CASSFQTGTYEQYF. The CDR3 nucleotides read TGTGCCAGCAGCTTCCAGACAGGTACCTACGAGCAGTACTTC.

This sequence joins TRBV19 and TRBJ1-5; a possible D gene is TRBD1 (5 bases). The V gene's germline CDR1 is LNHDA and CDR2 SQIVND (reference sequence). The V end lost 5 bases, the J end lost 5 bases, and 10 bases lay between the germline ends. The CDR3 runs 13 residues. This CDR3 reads CASSLDIDQPQHF. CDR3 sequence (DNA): TGTGCCAGTAGTCTGGACATCGATCAGCCCCAGCATTTT. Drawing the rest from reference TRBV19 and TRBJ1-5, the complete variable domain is DGGITQSPKYLFRKEGQNVTLSCEQNLNHDAMYWYRQDPGQGLRLIYYSQIVNDFQKGDIAEGYSVSREKKESFPLTVTSAQKNPTAFYLCASSLDIDQPQHFGDGTRLSIL.

As DNA, the CDR3 is TGTGCCAGCAGCTCGGGGACAGCAGCGAACACCGGGGAGCTGTTTTTT. Its translation is CASSSGTAANTGELFF. This chain connects TRBV5-6 to TRBJ2-2, with 7 bases that match TRBD1. This CDR3 comprises 16 residues. V lost 3 bases, J lost 0 bases, and 5 bases stayed unmatched. The V gene's germline CDR1 is SGHDT and CDR2 YYEEEE.

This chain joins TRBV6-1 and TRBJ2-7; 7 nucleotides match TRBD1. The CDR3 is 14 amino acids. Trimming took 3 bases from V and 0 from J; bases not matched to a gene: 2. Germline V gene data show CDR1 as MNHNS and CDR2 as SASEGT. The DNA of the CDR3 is TGTGCCAGCAGTGACACAGGGGTCTCCTACGAGCAGTACTTC. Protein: CASSDTGVSYEQYF.

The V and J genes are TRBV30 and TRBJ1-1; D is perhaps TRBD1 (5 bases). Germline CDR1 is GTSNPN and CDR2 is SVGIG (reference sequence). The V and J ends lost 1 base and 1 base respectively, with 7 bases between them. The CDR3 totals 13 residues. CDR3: CAWSGTSNTEAFF. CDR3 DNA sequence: TGTGCCTGGAGTGGGACATCGAACACTGAAGCTTTCTTT.

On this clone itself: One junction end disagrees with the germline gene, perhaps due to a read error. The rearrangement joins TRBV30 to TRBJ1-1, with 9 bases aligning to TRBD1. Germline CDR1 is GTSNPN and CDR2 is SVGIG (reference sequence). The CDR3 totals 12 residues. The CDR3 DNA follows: TGTGCCTGGGGGACAGGGCGCACTGAAGATTTCTTT. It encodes CAWGTGRTEDFF.

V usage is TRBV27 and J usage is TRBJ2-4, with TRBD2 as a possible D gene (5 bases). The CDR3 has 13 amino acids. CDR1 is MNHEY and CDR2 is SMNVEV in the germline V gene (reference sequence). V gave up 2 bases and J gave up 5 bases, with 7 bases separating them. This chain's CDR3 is CASSLGGQNIQYF. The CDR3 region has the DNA TGTGCCAGCAGTTTAGGAGGCCAAAACATTCAGTACTTC.

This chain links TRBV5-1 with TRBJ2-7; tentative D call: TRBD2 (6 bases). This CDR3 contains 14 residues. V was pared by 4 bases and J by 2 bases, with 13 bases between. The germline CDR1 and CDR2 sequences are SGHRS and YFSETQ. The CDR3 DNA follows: TGCGCCAGCAGCGCGGCGGGCGGGGCCTACGAGCAGTACTTC. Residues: CASSAAGGAYEQYF.

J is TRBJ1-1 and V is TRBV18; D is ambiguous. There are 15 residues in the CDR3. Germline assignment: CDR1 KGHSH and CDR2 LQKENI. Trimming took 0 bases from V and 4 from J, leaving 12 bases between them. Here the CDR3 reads CASSPPADGVTEAFF. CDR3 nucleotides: TGTGCCAGCTCACCACCAGCGGACGGAGTCACTGAAGCTTTCTTT.

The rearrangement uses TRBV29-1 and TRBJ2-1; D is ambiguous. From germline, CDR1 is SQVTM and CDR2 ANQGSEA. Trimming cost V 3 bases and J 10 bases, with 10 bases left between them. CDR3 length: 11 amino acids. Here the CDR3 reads CSVEAGPEQFF. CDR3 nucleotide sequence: TGCAGCGTTGAGGCTGGGCCCGAGCAGTTCTTC.

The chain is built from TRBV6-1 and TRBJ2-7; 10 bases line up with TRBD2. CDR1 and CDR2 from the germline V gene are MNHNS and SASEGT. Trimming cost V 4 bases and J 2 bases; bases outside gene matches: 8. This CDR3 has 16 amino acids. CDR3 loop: CASSGGRTSGTYEQYF. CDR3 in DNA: TGTGCCAGCAGTGGGGGCCGGACTAGCGGAACCTACGAGCAGTACTTC.

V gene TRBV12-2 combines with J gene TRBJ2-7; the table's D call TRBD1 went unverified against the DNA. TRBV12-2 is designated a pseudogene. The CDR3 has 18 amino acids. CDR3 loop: CASRPPGPRQGLPYEQYF. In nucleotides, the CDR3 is TGTGCAAGTCGCCCTCCCGGCCCGAGACAGGGGCTCCCCTACGAGCAGTACTTC.

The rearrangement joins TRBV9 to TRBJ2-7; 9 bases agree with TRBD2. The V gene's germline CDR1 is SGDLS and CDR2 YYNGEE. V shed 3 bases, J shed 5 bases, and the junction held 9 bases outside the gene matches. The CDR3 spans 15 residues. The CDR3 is CASSGAGGPSDEQYF. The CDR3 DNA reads TGTGCCAGCAGCGGGGCGGGAGGGCCCTCTGACGAGCAGTACTTC.

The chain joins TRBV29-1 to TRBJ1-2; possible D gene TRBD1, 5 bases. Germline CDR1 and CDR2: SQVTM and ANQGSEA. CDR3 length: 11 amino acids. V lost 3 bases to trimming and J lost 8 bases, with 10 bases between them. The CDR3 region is CSVDGGEGYTF. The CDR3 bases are TGCAGCGTTGACGGGGGAGAAGGCTACACCTTC.

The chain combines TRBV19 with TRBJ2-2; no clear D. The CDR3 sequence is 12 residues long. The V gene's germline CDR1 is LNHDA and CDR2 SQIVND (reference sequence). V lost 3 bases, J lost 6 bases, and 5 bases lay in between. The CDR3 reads CASSIEAGELFF. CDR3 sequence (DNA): TGTGCCAGTAGTATCGAGGCCGGGGAGCTGTTTTTT.

CDR3 bases: TGCGCCAGCAGCCTCGGACTCTTCCAAGAGACCCAGTACTTC. This gives the protein CASSLGLFQETQYF. This rearrangement joins TRBV4-1 to TRBJ2-5, with D possibly TRBD2 on 5 matching bases. Trimming pared 4 bases from V and 1 base from J, leaving 10 bases between. Germline-derived CDR1 and CDR2 are MGHRA and YSYEKL. This CDR3 has 14 amino acids.

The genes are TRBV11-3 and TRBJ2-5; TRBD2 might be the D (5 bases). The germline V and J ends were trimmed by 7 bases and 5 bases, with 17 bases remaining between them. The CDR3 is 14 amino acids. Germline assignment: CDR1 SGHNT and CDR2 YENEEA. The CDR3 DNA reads TGTGCCAGCACCATAACCGGGATCGGGGAGACCCAGTACTTC. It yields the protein CASTITGIGETQYF. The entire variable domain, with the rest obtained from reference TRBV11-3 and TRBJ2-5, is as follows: EAGVVQSPRYKIIEKKQPVAFWCNPISGHNTLYWYLQNLGQGPELLIRYENEEAVDDSQLPKDRFSAERLKGVDSTLKIQPAELGDSAVYLCASTITGIGETQYFGPGTRLLVL.

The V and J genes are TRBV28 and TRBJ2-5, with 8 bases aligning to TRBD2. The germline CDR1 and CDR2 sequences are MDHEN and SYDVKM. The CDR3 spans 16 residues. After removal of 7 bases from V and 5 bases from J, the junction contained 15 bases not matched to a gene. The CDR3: CASTFGAGGLGETQYF. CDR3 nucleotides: TGTGCCAGCACCTTTGGGGCGGGAGGACTAGGGGAGACCCAGTACTTC.

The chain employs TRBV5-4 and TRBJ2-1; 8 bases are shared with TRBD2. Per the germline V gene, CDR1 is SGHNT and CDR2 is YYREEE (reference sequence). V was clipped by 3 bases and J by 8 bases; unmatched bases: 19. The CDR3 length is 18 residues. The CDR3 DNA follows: TGTGCCAGCAGCTGGGGTCGGGGGGGCCAAGGTTCAATAGATGAGCAGTTCTTC. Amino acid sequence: CASSWGRGGQGSIDEQFF.

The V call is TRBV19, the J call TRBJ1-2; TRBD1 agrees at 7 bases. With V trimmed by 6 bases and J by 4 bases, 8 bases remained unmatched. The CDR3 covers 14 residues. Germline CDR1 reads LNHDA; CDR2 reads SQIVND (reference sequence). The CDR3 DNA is TGTGCCAGTAGACGGGACAGAAACATCTATGGCTACACCTTC. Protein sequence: CASRRDRNIYGYTF.

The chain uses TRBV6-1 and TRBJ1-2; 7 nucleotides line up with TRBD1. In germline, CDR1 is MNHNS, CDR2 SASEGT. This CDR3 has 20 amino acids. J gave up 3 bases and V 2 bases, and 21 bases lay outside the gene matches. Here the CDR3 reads CASSELRGGGIFFGHYGYTF. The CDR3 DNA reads TGTGCCAGCAGTGAATTACGAGGGGGCGGAATATTTTTTGGGCACTATGGCTACACCTTC.

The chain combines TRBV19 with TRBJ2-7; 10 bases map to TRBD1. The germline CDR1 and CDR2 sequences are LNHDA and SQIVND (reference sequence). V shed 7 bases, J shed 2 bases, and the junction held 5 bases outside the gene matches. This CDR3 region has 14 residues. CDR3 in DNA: TGTGCCAGTAAAGAGGGACAGGGGACCTACGAGCAGTACTTC. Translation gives CASKEGQGTYEQYF.

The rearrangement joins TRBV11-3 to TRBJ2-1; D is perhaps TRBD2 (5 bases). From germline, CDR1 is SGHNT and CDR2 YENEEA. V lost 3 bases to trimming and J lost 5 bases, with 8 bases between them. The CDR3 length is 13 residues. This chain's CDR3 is CASSFGVNNEQFF. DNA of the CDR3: TGTGCCAGCAGCTTCGGGGTTAACAATGAGCAGTTCTTC.

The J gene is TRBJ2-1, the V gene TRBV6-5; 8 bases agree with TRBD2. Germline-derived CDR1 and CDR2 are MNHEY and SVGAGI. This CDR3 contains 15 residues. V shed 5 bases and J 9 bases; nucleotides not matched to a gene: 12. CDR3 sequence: CASSRGGTSVPEQFF. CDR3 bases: TGTGCCAGCAGTCGCGGCGGGACTAGTGTTCCTGAGCAGTTCTTC.

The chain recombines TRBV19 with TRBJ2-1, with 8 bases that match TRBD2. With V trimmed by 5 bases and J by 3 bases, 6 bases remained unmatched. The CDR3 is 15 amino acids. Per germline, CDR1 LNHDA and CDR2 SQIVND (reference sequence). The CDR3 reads CASSLSREVYNEQFF. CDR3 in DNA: TGTGCCAGTAGTTTGTCGCGGGAGGTCTACAATGAGCAGTTCTTC.

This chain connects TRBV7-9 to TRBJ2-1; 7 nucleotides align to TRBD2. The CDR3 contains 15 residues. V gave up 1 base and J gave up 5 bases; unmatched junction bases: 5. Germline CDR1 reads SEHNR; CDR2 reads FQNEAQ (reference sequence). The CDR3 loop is CASSLGGTNDNEQFF. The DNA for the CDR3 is TGTGCCAGCAGCTTAGGCGGGACTAACGACAATGAGCAGTTCTTC. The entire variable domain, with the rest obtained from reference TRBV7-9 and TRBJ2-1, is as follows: DTGVSQNPRHKITKRGQNVTFRCDPISEHNRLYWYRQTLGQGPEFLTYFQNEAQLEKSRLLSDRFSAERPKGSFSTLEIQRTEQGDSAMYLCASSLGGTNDNEQFFGPGTRLTVL.

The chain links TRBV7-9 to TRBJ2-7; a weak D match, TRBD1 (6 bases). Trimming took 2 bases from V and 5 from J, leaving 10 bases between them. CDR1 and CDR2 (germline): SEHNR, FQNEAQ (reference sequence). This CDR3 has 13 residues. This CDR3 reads CASSLSGADEQYF. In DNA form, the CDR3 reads TGTGCCAGCAGCTTATCAGGGGCTGACGAGCAGTACTTC.

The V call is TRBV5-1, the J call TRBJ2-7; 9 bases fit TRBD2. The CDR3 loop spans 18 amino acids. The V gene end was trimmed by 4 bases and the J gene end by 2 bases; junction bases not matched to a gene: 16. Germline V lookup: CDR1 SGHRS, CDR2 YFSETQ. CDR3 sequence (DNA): TGCGCCAGCAGCCCTGGGGCTAGCGGGATCGGGGGGGCCTACGAGCAGTACTTC. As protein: CASSPGASGIGGAYEQYF.

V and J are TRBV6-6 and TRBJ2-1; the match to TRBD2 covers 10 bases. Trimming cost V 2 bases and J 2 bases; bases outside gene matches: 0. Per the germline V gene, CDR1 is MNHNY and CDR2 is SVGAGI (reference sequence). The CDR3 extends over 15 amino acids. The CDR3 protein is CASSYTSGAYNEQFF. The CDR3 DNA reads TGTGCCAGCAGTTACACTAGCGGGGCCTACAATGAGCAGTTCTTC.